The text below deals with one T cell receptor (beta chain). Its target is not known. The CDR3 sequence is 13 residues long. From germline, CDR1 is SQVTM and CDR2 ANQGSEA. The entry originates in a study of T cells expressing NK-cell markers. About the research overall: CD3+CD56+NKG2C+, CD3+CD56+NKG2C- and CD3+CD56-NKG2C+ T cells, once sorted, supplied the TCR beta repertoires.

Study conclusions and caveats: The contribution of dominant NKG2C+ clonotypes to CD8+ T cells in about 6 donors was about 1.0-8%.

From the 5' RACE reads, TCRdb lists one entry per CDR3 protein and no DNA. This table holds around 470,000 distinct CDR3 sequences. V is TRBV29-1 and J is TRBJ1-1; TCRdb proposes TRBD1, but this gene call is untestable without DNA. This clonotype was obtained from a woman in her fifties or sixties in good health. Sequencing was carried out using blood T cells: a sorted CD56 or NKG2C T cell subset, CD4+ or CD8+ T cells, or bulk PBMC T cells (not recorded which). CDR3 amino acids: CSVEGQGMTEAFF. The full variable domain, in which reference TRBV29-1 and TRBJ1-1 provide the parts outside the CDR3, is SAVISQKPSRDICQRGTSLTIQCQVDSQVTMMFWYRQQPGQSLTLIATANQGSEATYESGFVIDKFPISRPNLTFSTLTVSNMSPEDSSIYLCSVEGQGMTEAFFGQGTRLTVV.